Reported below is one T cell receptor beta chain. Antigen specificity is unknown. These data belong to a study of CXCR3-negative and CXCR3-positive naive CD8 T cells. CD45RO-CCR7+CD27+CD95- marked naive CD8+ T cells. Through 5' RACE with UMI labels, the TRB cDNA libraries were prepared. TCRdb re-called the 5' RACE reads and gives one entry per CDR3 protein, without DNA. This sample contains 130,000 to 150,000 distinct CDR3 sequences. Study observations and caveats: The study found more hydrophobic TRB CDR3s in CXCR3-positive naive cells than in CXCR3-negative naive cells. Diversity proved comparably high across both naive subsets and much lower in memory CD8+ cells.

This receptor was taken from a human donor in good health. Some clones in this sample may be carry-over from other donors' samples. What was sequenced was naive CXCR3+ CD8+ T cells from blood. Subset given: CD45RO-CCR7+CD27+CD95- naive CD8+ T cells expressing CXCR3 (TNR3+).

The CDR3 is CASSLGSGGLVTGELFF. The gene calls are TRBV11-1 and TRBJ2-2; TCRdb lists TRBD2, though no DNA is available to test this call. The CDR3 is 17 residues long. Looked up from germline, CDR1 is SGHAT and CDR2 is FQDESV (reference sequence).